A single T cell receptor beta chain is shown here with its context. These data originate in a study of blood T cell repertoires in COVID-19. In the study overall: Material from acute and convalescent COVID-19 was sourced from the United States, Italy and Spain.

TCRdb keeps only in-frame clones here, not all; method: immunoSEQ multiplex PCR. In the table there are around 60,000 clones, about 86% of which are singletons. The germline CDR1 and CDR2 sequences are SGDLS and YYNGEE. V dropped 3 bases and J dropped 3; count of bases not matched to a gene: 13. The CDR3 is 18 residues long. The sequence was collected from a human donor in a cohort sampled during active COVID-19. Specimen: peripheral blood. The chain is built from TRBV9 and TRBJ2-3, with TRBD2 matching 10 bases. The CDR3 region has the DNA TGTGCCAGCAGCGCCAGACAGGGGCTAGCGGGAGTGACAGATACGCAGTATTTT. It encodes CASSARQGLAGVTDTQYF.